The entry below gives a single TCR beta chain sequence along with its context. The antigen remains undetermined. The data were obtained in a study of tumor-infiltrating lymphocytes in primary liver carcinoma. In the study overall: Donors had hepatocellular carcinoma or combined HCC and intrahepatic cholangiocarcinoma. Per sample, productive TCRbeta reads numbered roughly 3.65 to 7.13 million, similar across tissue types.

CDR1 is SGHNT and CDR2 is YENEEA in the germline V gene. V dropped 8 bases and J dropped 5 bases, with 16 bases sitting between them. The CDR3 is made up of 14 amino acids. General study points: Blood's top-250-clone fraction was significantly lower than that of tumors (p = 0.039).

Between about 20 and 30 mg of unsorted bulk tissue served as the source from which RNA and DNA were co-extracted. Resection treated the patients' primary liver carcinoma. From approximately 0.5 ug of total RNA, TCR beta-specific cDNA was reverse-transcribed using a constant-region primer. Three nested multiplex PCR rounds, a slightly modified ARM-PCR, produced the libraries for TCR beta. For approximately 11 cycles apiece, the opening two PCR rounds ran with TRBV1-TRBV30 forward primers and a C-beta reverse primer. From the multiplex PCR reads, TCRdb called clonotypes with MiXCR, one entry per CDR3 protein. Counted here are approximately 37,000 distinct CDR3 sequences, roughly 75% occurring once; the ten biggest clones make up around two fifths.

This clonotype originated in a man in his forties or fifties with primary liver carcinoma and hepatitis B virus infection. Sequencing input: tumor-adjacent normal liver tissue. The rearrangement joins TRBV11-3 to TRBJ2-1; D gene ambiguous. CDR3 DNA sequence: TGTGCCAGCGCCTGGGGATCGACCAACAATGAGCAGTTCTTC. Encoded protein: CASAWGSTNNEQFF.